What follows are 14 T cell receptor beta chains derived from one specimen sequenced in a study of beta chain features in type 1 diabetes. Investigators reverse transcribed all isolated RNA, so they sequenced expressed TCRB transcripts. TCRdb keeps only in-frame clones here, not all; method: immunoSEQ multiplex PCR. The sample lists under 400,000 clones, 14% occurring once. Sequenced material: central memory CD4+ T cells from blood. These receptors originate from a man aged 25 to 45 in good health.

The table lists this clone with a few counts. V gene TRBV7-9 combines with J gene TRBJ2-1, with 10 bases that match TRBD2. The J segment lost 7 bases and the V segment lost 5 bases, leaving 8 bases of the junction unmatched. This CDR3 region has 15 residues. Per the germline V gene, CDR1 is SEHNR and CDR2 is FQNEAQ (reference sequence). The CDR3 bases are TGTGCCAGCAGCCCGGACCTAGCGGGAGAAAATGAGCAGTTCTTC. Residues: CASSPDLAGENEQFF.

The chain joins TRBV7-9 to TRBJ1-2, with D possibly TRBD1 on 5 matching bases. This CDR3 has 12 residues. Germline-derived CDR1 and CDR2 are SEHNR and FQNEAQ (reference sequence). Trimming removed 7 bases from V and 7 bases from J, with 13 bases in between. The CDR3 is CASTVKGVGYTF. The CDR3 nucleotides are TGTGCCAGCACCGTGAAAGGGGTTGGCTACACCTTC.

This clone has a handful of counts. The V call is TRBV5-4, the J call TRBJ2-1; D is ambiguous. The CDR3 runs 13 residues. Germline loops: CDR1 SGHNT, CDR2 YYREEE (reference sequence). V was pared by 4 bases and J by 5 bases, with 10 bases between. The CDR3 DNA reads TGTGCCAGCAGCCCGATTGCCGACAATGAGCAGTTCTTC. Translated: CASSPIADNEQFF.

This clone was detected a few times. The chain joins TRBV6-5 to TRBJ2-7; D not certain. Trimming took 0 bases from V and 4 from J, leaving 13 bases between them. CDR1 and CDR2 from the germline V gene are MNHEY and SVGAGI. CDR3 length: 15 residues. The CDR3 loop reads CASSYSPRRLYEQYV. The DNA of the CDR3 is TGTGCCAGCAGTTACTCCCCCCGGCGGCTTTACGAGCAGTACGTC.

The J gene is TRBJ1-2, the V gene TRBV2; D gene uncertain. CDR3 length: 13 residues. Trimming took off 3 bases at V and 8 bases at J, with 13 bases between the two ends. Germline lookup yields CDR1 SNHLY and CDR2 FYNNEI. The CDR3 region is CASSEGPNRGYTF. The CDR3 DNA reads as TGTGCCAGCAGTGAGGGCCCTAACCGGGGCTACACCTTC. Filled out from reference TRBV2 and TRBJ1-2, the complete variable domain reads EPEVTQTPSHQVTQMGQEVILRCVPISNHLYFYWYRQILGQKVEFLVSFYNNEISEKSEIFDDQFSVERPDGSNFTLKIRSTKLEDSAMYFCASSEGPNRGYTFGSGTRLTVV.

This clone has only a few counts. The J gene is TRBJ2-2, the V gene TRBV7-2; 10 nucleotides match TRBD1. Germline CDR1 is SGHTA and CDR2 is FQGNSA. The V and J ends lost 3 bases and 1 base, in that order; junction bases with no gene match: 8. This CDR3 region has 18 residues. The CDR3 region has the DNA TGTGCCAGCAGCTTTGGAGCGCGGACAGGGGGGAACACCGGGGAGCTGTTTTTT. Its protein is CASSFGARTGGNTGELFF.

J is TRBJ1-1 and V is TRBV29-1; TRBD1 matches 7 bases. Germline V gives CDR1 SQVTM, CDR2 ANQGSEA. J lost 5 bases, V lost 3 bases, and 9 bases had no gene match. This CDR3 spans 14 amino acids. The CDR3 loop reads CSVDIQGRRTEAFF. The CDR3 DNA is TGCAGCGTTGACATACAGGGGAGAAGGACTGAAGCTTTCTTT.

The genes are TRBV6-5 and TRBJ2-7, with D perhaps being TRBD1 or TRBD2 (5 bases each). Trimming took 5 bases from V and 12 from J, leaving 17 bases between them. The CDR3 has 12 amino acids. CDR1 and CDR2 from the germline V gene are MNHEY and SVGAGI. CDR3 region: CASSEGTLGGYV. The DNA of the CDR3 is TGTGCCAGCAGTGAAGGGACGCTCGGTGGGTACGTC.

This clone was found a few times. The V and J genes are TRBV29-1 and TRBJ1-2, with 9 nucleotides matching TRBD1. Germline V gene sequence: CDR1 SQVTM, CDR2 ANQGSEA. With V trimmed by 5 bases and J by 5 bases, 3 bases remained unmatched. This CDR3 is built from 12 residues. This chain's CDR3 is CSVQQGAYGYTF. The CDR3 region has the DNA TGCAGCGTTCAACAGGGGGCATATGGCTACACCTTC.

This chain connects TRBV5-4 to TRBJ2-6; 10 nucleotides agree with TRBD2. The V gene end was trimmed by 9 bases and the J gene end by 0 bases; junction bases not matched to a gene: 6. The CDR3 contains 16 residues. Germline V gene data show CDR1 as SGHNT and CDR2 as YYREEE (reference sequence). Here the CDR3 DNA reads TGTGCCACCTTAGCGGGGGGCATCTCTGGGGCCAACGTCCTGACTTTC. This gives the protein CATLAGGISGANVLTF.

The table lists this clone with a count of one. The gene calls are TRBV14 and TRBJ1-1, with TRBD1 matching over 9 bases. V gave up 3 bases and J gave up 7 bases; unmatched junction bases: 9. CDR3 length: 15 amino acids. CDR1 and CDR2 from the germline V gene are SGHDN and FVKESK. CDR3 nucleotide sequence: TGTGCCAGCAGCCAGCCGGGACAGGGTGAAAGTGAAGCTTTCTTT. The encoded protein is CASSQPGQGESEAFF.

The chain combines TRBV5-1 with TRBJ2-5; 11 bases agree with TRBD2. Trimming took 3 bases from V and 4 from J; bases not matched to a gene: 2. CDR1 and CDR2 (germline): SGHRS, YFSETQ. CDR3 length: 14 residues. Here the CDR3 reads CASSSGTSGETQYF. DNA of the CDR3: TGCGCCAGCAGCTCCGGGACTAGCGGAGAGACCCAGTACTTC.

In this sample, this clone turned up a few times. The chain joins TRBV6-1 to TRBJ2-5; D possibly corresponds to TRBD2 (6 bases). This CDR3 is 15 amino acids long. Trimming removed 4 bases from V and 2 bases from J, with 14 bases in between. Per the germline V gene, CDR1 is MNHNS and CDR2 is SASEGT. CDR3 DNA: TGTGCCAGCAGTGCTACTAGCTTTCAACAAGAGACCCAGTACTTC. It is translated as CASSATSFQQETQYF.

This clone was seen more than once but under ten times. The rearrangement joins TRBV7-8 to TRBJ1-1; D may be TRBD1 (5 bases). The CDR3 has 12 amino acids. Trimming cost V 7 bases and J 7 bases, with 13 bases left between them. Germline V CDR1 and CDR2: SGHVS, FQNEAQ. The CDR3 DNA sequence: TGTGCCAGCACCCGGGGGACGGTTGAAGCTTTCTTT. Translation gives CASTRGTVEAFF.